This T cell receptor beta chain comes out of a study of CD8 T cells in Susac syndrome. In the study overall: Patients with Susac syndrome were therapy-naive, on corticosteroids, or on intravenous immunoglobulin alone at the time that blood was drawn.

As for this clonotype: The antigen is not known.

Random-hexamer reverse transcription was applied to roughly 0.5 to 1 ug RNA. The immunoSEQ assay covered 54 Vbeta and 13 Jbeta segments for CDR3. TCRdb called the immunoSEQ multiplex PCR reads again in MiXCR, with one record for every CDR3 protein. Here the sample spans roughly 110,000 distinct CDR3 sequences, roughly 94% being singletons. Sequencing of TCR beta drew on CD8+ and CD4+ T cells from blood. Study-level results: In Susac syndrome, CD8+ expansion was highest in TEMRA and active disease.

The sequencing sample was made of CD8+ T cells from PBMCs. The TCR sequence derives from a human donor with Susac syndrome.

The DNA for the CDR3 is TGTGCCAGCAACCTACTTGAGAAGACCCAGTACTTC. Translating gives CASNLLEKTQYF. This sequence joins TRBV21-1 and TRBJ2-5. TRBV21-1 is classified as a pseudogene. This CDR3 is 12 amino acids long.